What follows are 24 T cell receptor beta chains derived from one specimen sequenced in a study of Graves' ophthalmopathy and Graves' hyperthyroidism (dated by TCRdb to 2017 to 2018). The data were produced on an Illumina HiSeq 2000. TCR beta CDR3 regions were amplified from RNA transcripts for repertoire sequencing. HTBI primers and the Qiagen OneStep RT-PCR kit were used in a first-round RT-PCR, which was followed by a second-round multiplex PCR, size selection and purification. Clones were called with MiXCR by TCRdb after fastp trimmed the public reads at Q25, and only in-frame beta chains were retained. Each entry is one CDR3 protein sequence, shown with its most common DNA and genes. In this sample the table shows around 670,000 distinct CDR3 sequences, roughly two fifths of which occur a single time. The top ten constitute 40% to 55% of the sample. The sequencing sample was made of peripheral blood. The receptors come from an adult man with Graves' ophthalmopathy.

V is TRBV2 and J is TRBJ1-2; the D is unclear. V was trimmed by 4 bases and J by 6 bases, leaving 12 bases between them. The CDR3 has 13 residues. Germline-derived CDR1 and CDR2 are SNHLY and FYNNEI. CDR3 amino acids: CASSVLAENGYTF. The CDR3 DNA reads TGTGCCAGCAGTGTCCTGGCGGAAAATGGCTACACCTTC. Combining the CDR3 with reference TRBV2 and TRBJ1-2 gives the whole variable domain EPEVTQTPSHQVTQMGQEVILRCVPISNHLYFYWYRQILGQKVEFLVSFYNNEISEKSEIFDDQFSVERPDGSNFTLKIRSTKLEDSAMYFCASSVLAENGYTFGSGTRLTVV.

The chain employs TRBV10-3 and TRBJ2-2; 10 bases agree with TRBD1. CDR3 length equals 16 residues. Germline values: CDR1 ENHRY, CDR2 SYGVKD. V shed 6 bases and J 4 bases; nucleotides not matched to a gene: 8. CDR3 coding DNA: TGTGCCATCAGGGAGACAGGGGGCGTGTTCACCGGGGAGCTGTTTTTT. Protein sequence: CAIRETGGVFTGELFF.

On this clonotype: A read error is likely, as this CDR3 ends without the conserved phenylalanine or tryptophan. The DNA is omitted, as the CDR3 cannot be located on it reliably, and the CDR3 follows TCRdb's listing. The CDR3 spells CASGGTSG. This chain connects TRBV2 to TRBJ1-1. CDR1 and CDR2 from the germline V gene are SNHLY and FYNNEI. Both ends counted, the CDR3 spans 8 residues.

For the CDR3, the DNA is TGCAGTGCTAGAGACCAGGTTTCCTACGAGCAGTACTTC. It encodes CSARDQVSYEQYF. The rearrangement uses TRBV20-1 and TRBJ2-7; no clear D gene. V dropped 0 bases and J dropped 1 base, with 7 bases sitting between them. The CDR3 totals 13 residues. Per the germline V gene, CDR1 is DFQATT and CDR2 is SNEGSKA (reference sequence).

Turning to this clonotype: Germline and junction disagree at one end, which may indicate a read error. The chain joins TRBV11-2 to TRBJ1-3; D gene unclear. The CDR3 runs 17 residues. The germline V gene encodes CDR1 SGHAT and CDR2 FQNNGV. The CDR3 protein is CASSLFAEDHSGSTIYF. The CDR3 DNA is TGTGCCAGCAGCTTATTTGCGGAAGACCACTCTGGAAGCACCATATATTTT.

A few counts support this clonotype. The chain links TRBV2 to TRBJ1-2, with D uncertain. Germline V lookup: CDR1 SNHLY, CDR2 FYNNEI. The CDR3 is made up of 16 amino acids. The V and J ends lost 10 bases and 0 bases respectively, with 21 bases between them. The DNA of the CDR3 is TGTGCCACCTCGGAGGTAGAGTTAGAATCTAACTATGGCTACACCTTC. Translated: CATSEVELESNYGYTF.

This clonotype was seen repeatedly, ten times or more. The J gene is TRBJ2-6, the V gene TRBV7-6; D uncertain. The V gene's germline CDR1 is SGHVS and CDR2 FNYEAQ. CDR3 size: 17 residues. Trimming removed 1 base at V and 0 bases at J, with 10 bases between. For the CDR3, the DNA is TGTGCCAGCAGCTTAGGGTTTTCCCACTCTGGGGCCAACGTCCTGACTTTC. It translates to CASSLGFSHSGANVLTF.

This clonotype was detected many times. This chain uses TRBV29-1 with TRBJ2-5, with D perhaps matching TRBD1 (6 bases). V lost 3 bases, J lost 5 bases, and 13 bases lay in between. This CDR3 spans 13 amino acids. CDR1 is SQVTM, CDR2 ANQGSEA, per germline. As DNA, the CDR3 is TGCAGCGTTGAGGGGGCGATCGGGGAGACCCAGTACTTC. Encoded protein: CSVEGAIGETQYF.

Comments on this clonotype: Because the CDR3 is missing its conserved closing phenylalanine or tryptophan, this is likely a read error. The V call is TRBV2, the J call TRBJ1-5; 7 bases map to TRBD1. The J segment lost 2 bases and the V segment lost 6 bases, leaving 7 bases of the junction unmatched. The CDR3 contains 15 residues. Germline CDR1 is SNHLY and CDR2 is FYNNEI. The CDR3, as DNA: TGTGCCAGCAGACTAGGGGGCGCGGGCAATCAGCCCCAGCATCTT. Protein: CASRLGGAGNQPQHL.

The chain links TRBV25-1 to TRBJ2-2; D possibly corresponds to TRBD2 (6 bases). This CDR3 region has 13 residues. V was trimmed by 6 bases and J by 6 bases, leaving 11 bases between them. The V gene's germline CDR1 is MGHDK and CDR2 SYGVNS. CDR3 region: CASSEPGAGELFF. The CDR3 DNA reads TGTGCCAGCAGCGAGCCGGGGGCCGGGGAGCTGTTTTTT.

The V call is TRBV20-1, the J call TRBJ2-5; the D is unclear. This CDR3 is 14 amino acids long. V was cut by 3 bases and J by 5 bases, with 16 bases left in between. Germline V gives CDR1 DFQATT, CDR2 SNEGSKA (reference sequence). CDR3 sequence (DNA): TGCAGTGCTAGTGGAGAACAGATCGGGGAGACCCAGTACTTC. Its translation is CSASGEQIGETQYF.

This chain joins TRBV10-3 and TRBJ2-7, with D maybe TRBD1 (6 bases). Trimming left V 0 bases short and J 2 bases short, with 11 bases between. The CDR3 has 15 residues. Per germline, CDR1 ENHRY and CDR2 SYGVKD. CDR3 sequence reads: CAISESETGPYEQYF. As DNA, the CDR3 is TGTGCCATCAGTGAGTCGGAGACAGGACCCTACGAGCAGTACTTC.

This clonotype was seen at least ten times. In nucleotides, the CDR3 is TGTGCCAGCAGCTTAGAACTAGCGGGAGTTCAAGAGACCCAGTACTTC. Encoded protein: CASSLELAGVQETQYF. V and J are TRBV7-6 and TRBJ2-5; 11 nucleotides align to TRBD2. V gave up 1 base and J gave up 2 bases; unmatched junction bases: 3. CDR3 length: 16 amino acids. Germline assignment: CDR1 SGHVS and CDR2 FNYEAQ. The variable domain in full, with the rest retrieved from reference TRBV7-6 and TRBJ2-5, is GAGVSQSPRYKVTKRGQDVALRCDPISGHVSLYWYRQALGQGPEFLTYFNYEAQQDKSGLPNDRFSAERPEGSISTLTIQRTEQRDSAMYRCASSLELAGVQETQYFGPGTRLLVL.

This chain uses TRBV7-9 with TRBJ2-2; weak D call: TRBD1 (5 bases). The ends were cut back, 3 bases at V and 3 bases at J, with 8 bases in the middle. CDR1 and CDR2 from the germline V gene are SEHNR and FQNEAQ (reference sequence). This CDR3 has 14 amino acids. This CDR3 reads CASSLARDTGELFF. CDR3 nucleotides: TGTGCCAGCAGCTTGGCCAGGGACACCGGGGAGCTGTTTTTT.

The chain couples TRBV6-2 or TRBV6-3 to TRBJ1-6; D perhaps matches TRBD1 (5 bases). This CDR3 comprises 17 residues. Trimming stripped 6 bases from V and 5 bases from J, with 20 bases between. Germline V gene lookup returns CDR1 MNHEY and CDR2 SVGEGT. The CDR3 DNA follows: TGTGCCAGCAGCCGCACACTCCGGGACGACAATAATTCACCCCTCCACTTT. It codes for CASSRTLRDDNNSPLHF.

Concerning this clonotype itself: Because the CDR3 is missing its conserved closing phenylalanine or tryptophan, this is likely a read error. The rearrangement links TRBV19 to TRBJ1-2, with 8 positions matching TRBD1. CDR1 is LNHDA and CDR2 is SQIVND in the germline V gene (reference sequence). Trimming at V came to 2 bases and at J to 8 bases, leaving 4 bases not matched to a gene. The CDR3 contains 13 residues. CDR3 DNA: TGTGCCAGTAGTATACGCAGGGGGCAAGGCTACACCCTC. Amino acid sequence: CASSIRRGQGYTL.

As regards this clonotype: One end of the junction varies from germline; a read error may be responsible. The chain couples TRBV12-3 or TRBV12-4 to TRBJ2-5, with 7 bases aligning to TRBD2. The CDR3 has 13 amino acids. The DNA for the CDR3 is TGTGCCGGCAGTTTACGGGAGGTGGAGACCCAGTACTTC. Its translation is CAGSLREVETQYF.

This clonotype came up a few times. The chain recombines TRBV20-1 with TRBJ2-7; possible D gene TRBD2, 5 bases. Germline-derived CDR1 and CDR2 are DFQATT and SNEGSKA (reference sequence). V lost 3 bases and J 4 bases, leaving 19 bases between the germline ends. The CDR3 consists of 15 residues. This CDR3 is CSASPGGQESYEQYF. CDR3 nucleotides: TGCAGTGCTAGTCCCGGCGGGCAGGAAAGTTACGAGCAGTACTTC.

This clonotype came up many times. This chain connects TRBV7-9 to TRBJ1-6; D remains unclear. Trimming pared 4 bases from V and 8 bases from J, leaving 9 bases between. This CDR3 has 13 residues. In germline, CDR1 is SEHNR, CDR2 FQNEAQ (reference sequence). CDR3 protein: CASSWEGDSPLHF. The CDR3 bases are TGTGCCAGCAGCTGGGAGGGAGATTCACCCCTCCACTTT.

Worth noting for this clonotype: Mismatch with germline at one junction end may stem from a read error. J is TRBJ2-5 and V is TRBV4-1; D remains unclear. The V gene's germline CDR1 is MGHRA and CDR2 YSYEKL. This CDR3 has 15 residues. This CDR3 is CASSHRLGGQGTQYF. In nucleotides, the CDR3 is TGCGCCAGCAGCCACCGACTTGGCGGTCAAGGGACCCAGTACTTC.

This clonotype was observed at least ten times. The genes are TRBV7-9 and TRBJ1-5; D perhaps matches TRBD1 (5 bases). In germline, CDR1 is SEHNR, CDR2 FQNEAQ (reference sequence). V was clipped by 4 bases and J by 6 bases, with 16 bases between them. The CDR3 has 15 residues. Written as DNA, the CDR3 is TGTGCCAGCAGCTCGGACGGAGAGAGGGGTCAGCCCCAGCATTTT. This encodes CASSSDGERGQPQHF.

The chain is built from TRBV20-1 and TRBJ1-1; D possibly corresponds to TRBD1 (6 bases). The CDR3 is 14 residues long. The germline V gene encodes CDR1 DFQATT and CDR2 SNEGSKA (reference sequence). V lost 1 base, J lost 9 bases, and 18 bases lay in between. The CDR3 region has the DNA TGCAGTGCTAGAGTGTCGGGGGCGGCTGGACAAGCTTTCTTT. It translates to CSARVSGAAGQAFF.

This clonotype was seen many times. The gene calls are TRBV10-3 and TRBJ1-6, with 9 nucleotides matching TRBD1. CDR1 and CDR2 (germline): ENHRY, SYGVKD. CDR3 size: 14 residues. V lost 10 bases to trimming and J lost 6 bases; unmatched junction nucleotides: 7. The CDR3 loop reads CASRMGQGNSPLHF. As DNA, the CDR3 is TGTGCCAGCAGGATGGGACAGGGTAATTCACCCCTCCACTTT.

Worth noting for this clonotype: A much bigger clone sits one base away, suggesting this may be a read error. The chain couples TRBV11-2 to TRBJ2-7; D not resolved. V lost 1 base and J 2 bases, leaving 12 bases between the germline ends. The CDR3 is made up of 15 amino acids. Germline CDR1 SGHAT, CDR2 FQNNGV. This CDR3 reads CASSLGWANTYEQYF. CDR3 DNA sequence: TGTGCCAGCAGCTTAGGATGGGCCAACACCTACGAGCAGTACTTC.